The 22 T cell receptor beta chains reported below all come from one sample, sequenced in a study of shared clonotypes between healthy human individuals. Produced via immunoSEQ multiplex PCR; TCRdb's table is partial and in-frame only. In the table there are 490,000 or so clones, 79% of which are singletons. The sequenced sample consisted of PBMCs. The receptors come from a woman between 40 and 50 years old in good health. Some clones in this sample may be carry-over from other donors' samples.

J is TRBJ1-5 and V is TRBV7-2; possibly TRBD1 for D (5 bases). The germline gives CDR1 SGHTA, CDR2 FQGNSA. The V gene lost 5 bases and the J gene lost 2 bases, with 19 bases spanning the gap. The CDR3 length is 17 residues. CDR3 sequence: CASSPLGGSQGNQPQHF. The CDR3 DNA reads as TGTGCCAGCAGCCCCTTGGGGGGGAGTCAGGGCAATCAGCCCCAGCATTTT.

The V and J genes are TRBV27 and TRBJ2-7; D possibly matches TRBD1 or TRBD2 (5 bases each). Germline CDR1 MNHEY, CDR2 SMNVEV (reference sequence). V lost 10 bases and J lost 9, with 22 bases in between. The CDR3 is made up of 13 amino acids. Here the CDR3 DNA reads TGTGCCACCCGAAACCCCGGGACCTTTCGGCAGTACTTC. Its translation: CATRNPGTFRQYF.

The CDR3 bases are TGTGCCAGCAGCTTACTAGCTACCACCGGGGAGCTGTTTTTT. It specifies CASSLLATTGELFF. The chain couples TRBV7-2 to TRBJ2-2; a weak D match, TRBD2 (5 bases). V lost 2 bases, J lost 4 bases, and 8 bases lay in between. Germline V lookup: CDR1 SGHTA, CDR2 FQGNSA. This CDR3 contains 14 residues.

This clone was found a few times. The rearrangement uses TRBV21-1 and TRBJ1-3; the D call TRBD1 from the table was never checked on the DNA. TRBV21-1 is listed as a pseudogene. The CDR3 extends over 18 amino acids. The CDR3 reads CASSMGLKGQELGNTIYF. The DNA of the CDR3 is TGTGCCAGCAGCATGGGCCTTAAAGGACAGGAACTTGGAAACACCATATATTTT.

J is TRBJ1-1 and V is TRBV6-1, with D perhaps matching TRBD1 (6 bases). Germline CDR1 MNHNS, CDR2 SASEGT. V was pared by 0 bases and J by 11 bases, with 13 bases between. This CDR3 is 13 amino acids long. The CDR3 here is CASSEAPGAFAFF. The CDR3 region has the DNA TGTGCCAGCAGTGAAGCGCCGGGGGCGTTTGCTTTCTTT.

A word on this clone: The sample carries other DNA sequences with the same CDR3. V gene TRBV19 combines with J gene TRBJ2-3, with a weak D call TRBD2 (5 bases). The germline V gene encodes CDR1 LNHDA and CDR2 SQIVND (reference sequence). Trimming shortened V by 3 bases and J by 5 bases, and 15 bases separated the two germline ends. The CDR3 runs to 15 residues. Here the CDR3 reads CASSMRAPTGDTQYF. CDR3 in DNA: TGTGCCAGTAGTATGAGGGCCCCGACGGGAGATACGCAGTATTTT.

The chain is built from TRBV9 and TRBJ2-7, with TRBD2 matching 9 bases. V was clipped by 3 bases and J by 4 bases; unmatched bases: 11. The CDR3 totals 16 residues. CDR1 and CDR2 (germline): SGDLS, YYNGEE. The DNA for the CDR3 is TGTGCCAGCAGCGCCGGCCTGGCGGGAGGGATATACGAGCAGTACTTC. Its translation: CASSAGLAGGIYEQYF. Combining the CDR3 with reference TRBV9 and TRBJ2-7 gives the whole variable domain DSGVTQTPKHLITATGQRVTLRCSPRSGDLSVYWYQQSLDQGLQFLIQYYNGEERAKGNILERFSAQQFPDLHSELNLSSLELGDSALYFCASSAGLAGGIYEQYFGPGTRLTVT.

This chain uses TRBV18 with TRBJ2-7; D remains ambiguous. The germline CDR1 and CDR2 sequences are KGHSH and LQKENI. This CDR3 is 14 amino acids long. V lost 6 bases, J lost 3 bases, and 15 bases lay in between. The chain's CDR3 is CASSHTDRIYEQYF. Here the CDR3 DNA reads TGTGCCAGCTCCCACACGGATAGAATCTACGAGCAGTACTTC. The full variable domain, in which reference TRBV18 and TRBJ2-7 provide the parts outside the CDR3, is NAGVMQNPRHLVRRRGQEARLRCSPMKGHSHVYWYRQLPEEGLKFMVYLQKENIIDESGMPKERFSAEFPKEGPSILRIQQVVRGDSAAYFCASSHTDRIYEQYFGPGTRLTVT.

The chain carries TRBV2 and TRBJ1-5, with 8 bases that match TRBD1. J lost 3 bases, V lost 8 bases, and 3 bases had no gene match. This CDR3 region has 13 residues. Germline V gene lookup returns CDR1 SNHLY and CDR2 FYNNEI. This CDR3 reads CASGQGINQPQHF. The CDR3, as DNA: TGTGCCAGCGGACAGGGAATCAATCAGCCCCAGCATTTT. The variable domain in full, with the rest retrieved from reference TRBV2 and TRBJ1-5, is EPEVTQTPSHQVTQMGQEVILRCVPISNHLYFYWYRQILGQKVEFLVSFYNNEISEKSEIFDDQFSVERPDGSNFTLKIRSTKLEDSAMYFCASGQGINQPQHFGDGTRLSIL.

This chain connects TRBV27 to TRBJ2-2; D remains ambiguous. The CDR3 contains 13 residues. Trimming removed 8 bases from V and 3 bases from J, with 10 bases in between. The germline CDR1 and CDR2 sequences are MNHEY and SMNVEV (reference sequence). CDR3 DNA sequence: TGTGCCAGCCACAGTGGGTACACCGGGGAGCTGTTTTTT. This gives the protein CASHSGYTGELFF.

The chain combines TRBV23-1 with TRBJ2-5; D is undetermined. TRBV23-1 is flagged as an ORF with uncertain function. CDR3 length: 17 amino acids. Deletions cut 2 bases from V and 2 bases from J, with 18 bases between. In DNA, the CDR3 is TGCGCCAGCAGTCAACCCGGACGGACGAACCAACAAGAGACCCAGTACTTC. Amino acids: CASSQPGRTNQQETQYF.

The sample holds one count of this clone. The genes are TRBV5-1 and TRBJ2-3, with D perhaps matching TRBD2 (6 bases). The CDR3 totals 14 residues. Looked up from germline, CDR1 is SGHRS and CDR2 is YFSETQ. V was cut by 3 bases and J by 4 bases, with 12 bases left in between. CDR3 sequence: CASSWQGGADTQYF. Written as DNA, the CDR3 is TGCGCCAGCAGCTGGCAGGGAGGCGCAGATACGCAGTATTTT.

About this clone: The sample contains more than one DNA sequence encoding this CDR3. This chain uses TRBV25-1 with TRBJ2-2; TRBD1 aligns across 9 bases. Germline V gives CDR1 MGHDK, CDR2 SYGVNS. The V and J ends lost 3 bases and 7 bases, in that order; junction bases with no gene match: 6. The CDR3 is 15 residues long. In nucleotides, the CDR3 is TGTGCCAGCAGTGAGTGGGACAGGGTGGACGGGGAGCTGTTTTTT. As protein: CASSEWDRVDGELFF.

The chain carries TRBV5-1 and TRBJ1-2; TRBD1 agrees at 10 bases. The germline CDR1 and CDR2 sequences are SGHRS and YFSETQ. The junction had 7 bases not matched to a gene; V was cut back by 3 bases and J by 2 bases. The CDR3 totals 16 residues. The DNA for the CDR3 is TGCGCCAGCAGCTCCCATCAGGGACAGGGGAACTATGGCTACACCTTC. Amino acid sequence: CASSSHQGQGNYGYTF.

This clone has only a few counts. The chain is built from TRBV27 and TRBJ2-7, with TRBD1 identical over 7 bases. Germline values: CDR1 MNHEY, CDR2 SMNVEV (reference sequence). This CDR3 comprises 14 residues. Unmatched junction bases numbered 5, after V lost 3 bases and J lost 3 bases. The CDR3 DNA is TGTGCCAGCAGTTTTAACCGGGACAGCTACGAGCAGTACTTC. Its protein is CASSFNRDSYEQYF.

The CDR3 nucleotides read TGTGCCTGGGGACCGGGACTAGTCTTTACAGATACGCAGTATTTT. Residues: CAWGPGLVFTDTQYF. The chain is built from TRBV30 and TRBJ2-3; TRBD2 matches at 8 bases. With V trimmed by 5 bases and J by 3 bases, 10 bases remained unmatched. CDR3 size: 15 residues. Germline V CDR1 and CDR2: GTSNPN, SVGIG (reference sequence).

The V call is TRBV7-8, the J call TRBJ2-4, with 11 bases that match TRBD1. The V gene's germline CDR1 is SGHVS and CDR2 FQNEAQ. V gave up 4 bases and J gave up 4 bases; unmatched junction bases: 15. The CDR3 has 19 amino acids. The CDR3 loop is CASSSSPREGQGAKNIQYF. For the CDR3, the DNA is TGTGCCAGCAGCTCTTCGCCGCGGGAAGGACAGGGGGCTAAAAACATTCAGTACTTC. Full variable domain (rest looked up from reference TRBV7-8 and TRBJ2-4): GAGVSQSPRYKVAKRGQDVALRCDPISGHVSLFWYQQALGQGPEFLTYFQNEAQLDKSGLPSDRFFAERPEGSVSTLKIQRTQQEDSAVYLCASSSSPREGQGAKNIQYFGAGTRLSVL.

This clone was counted once. The chain has TRBV2 and TRBJ2-1; 8 bases line up with TRBD2. Germline-derived CDR1 and CDR2 are SNHLY and FYNNEI. The CDR3 extends over 15 amino acids. V was clipped by 7 bases and J by 5 bases; unmatched bases: 10. The CDR3 DNA sequence: TGTGCCAGCATATTCCGGACTAGCTGGGACAATGAGCAGTTCTTC. It translates to CASIFRTSWDNEQFF.

The rearrangement links TRBV2 to TRBJ2-3; TRBD1 is a possible D gene (5 bases). The CDR3 is 12 residues long. Between the trimmed V and J ends, which lost 6 bases and 8 bases, there was a span of 12 bases. Per the germline V gene, CDR1 is SNHLY and CDR2 is FYNNEI. The CDR3: CASRGLGGTQYF. In nucleotides, the CDR3 is TGTGCCAGCAGGGGGCTAGGCGGTACGCAGTATTTT.

This clone was found a few times. The CDR3 coding sequence is TGTGCCAGCAGCTTTGAGGAGCAGAGGACCCAGTACTTC. Translation gives CASSFEEQRTQYF. The genes are TRBV5-5 and TRBJ2-5, with D uncertain. Trimming removed 2 bases at V and 7 bases at J, with 12 bases between. Germline values: CDR1 SGHKS, CDR2 YYEKEE (reference sequence). This CDR3 is built from 13 residues.

This rearrangement joins TRBV6-1 to TRBJ1-1; 7 bases match TRBD1. This CDR3 spans 16 amino acids. V shed 3 bases and J 2 bases; nucleotides not matched to a gene: 9. From germline, CDR1 is MNHNS and CDR2 SASEGT. CDR3 in amino acids: CASSEYGRGINTEAFF. The CDR3 DNA follows: TGTGCCAGCAGTGAGTATGGCAGGGGGATAAACACTGAAGCTTTCTTT.

The chain couples TRBV30 to TRBJ2-5; no definite D call. Germline V gene sequence: CDR1 GTSNPN, CDR2 SVGIG (reference sequence). The V gene lost 3 bases and the J gene lost 4 bases, with 12 bases spanning the gap. CDR3 length: 13 residues. The CDR3 reads CAWSPTLRETQYF. The CDR3 nucleotides read TGTGCCTGGAGCCCCACCCTAAGAGAGACCCAGTACTTC.